These T cell receptor beta chains were read from a single sample in a study of T-cell reconstitution after alpha-beta-depleted transplantation in children. Each CDR3 protein gets one entry after TCRdb re-called the PCR reads with MiXCR. The table records 60,000 to 85,000 distinct CDR3 sequences, 18% of them present only once. This sample comprised PBMCs, mostly from graft donor cells, obtained 360 days after TCRalphabeta/CD19-depleted stem cell transplant. Receptor source: a male patient between 2 and 10 years old who had a stem cell transplant for acute lymphoblastic leukemia, so the T cells may come from the graft donor. Each CDR3 is given with its conserved first and last residue. The D gene is left open where the match is weak. Clone size is stated in some rows and not others, as once, few, many or a class when expanded.

cdr3_length: 15
clone_size: many
j_call: TRBJ1-3
v_call: TRBV12-3/TRBV12-4
d_call: -
cdr3_nt: TGTGCCAGCAGTCCCGGGACAAGCTCTGGAAACACCATATATTTT
cdr3_aa: CASSPGTSSGNTIYF

cdr3_length: 14
clone_size: -
j_call: TRBJ2-7
v_call: TRBV4-2
d_call: TRBD2
cdr3_nt: TGTGCCAGCAGCCGGCGCCGACTAGCCTTCGAGCAGTACTTC
cdr3_aa: CASSRRRLAFEQYF

cdr3_length: 15
clone_size: many
j_call: TRBJ2-1
v_call: TRBV12-3/TRBV12-4
d_call: TRBD1
cdr3_nt: TGTGCCAGCAGTTTAAGGGACAGCTTGGTCAATGAGCAGTTCTTC
cdr3_aa: CASSLRDSLVNEQFF

cdr3_length: 13
clone_size: many
j_call: TRBJ1-4
v_call: TRBV12-3/TRBV12-4
d_call: -
cdr3_nt: TGTGCCAGCAGTCTGGGGGCTAATGAAAAACTGTTTTTT
cdr3_aa: CASSLGANEKLFF

cdr3_length: 16
clone_size: -
j_call: TRBJ1-6
v_call: TRBV9
d_call: -
cdr3_nt: TGTGCCAGCAGCGTAGGAGGGGCTCCCTATAATTCACCCCTCCACTTT
cdr3_aa: CASSVGGAPYNSPLHF

cdr3_length: 12
clone_size: few
j_call: TRBJ2-3
v_call: TRBV29-1
d_call: TRBD2
cdr3_nt: TGCAGCGGGACTAGCGACACAGATACGCAGTATTTT
cdr3_aa: CSGTSDTDTQYF

cdr3_length: 16
clone_size: -
j_call: TRBJ2-3
v_call: TRBV7-9
d_call: -
cdr3_nt: TGTGCCAGCAGCTTACTCCCCAGGGATGTCCCAGATACGCAGTATTTT
cdr3_aa: CASSLLPRDVPDTQYF

cdr3_length: 13
clone_size: -
j_call: TRBJ2-1
v_call: TRBV5-1
d_call: -
cdr3_nt: TGCGCCAGCAGCTCCGGTGGGACGGGTGAGCAGTTCTTC
cdr3_aa: CASSSGGTGEQFF

cdr3_length: 13
clone_size: many
j_call: TRBJ2-7
v_call: TRBV30
d_call: -
cdr3_nt: TGTGCCTGGTCTTCTGGGGTGTCCTACGAGCAGTACTTC
cdr3_aa: CAWSSGVSYEQYF

cdr3_length: 16
clone_size: many
j_call: TRBJ2-1
v_call: TRBV28
d_call: -
cdr3_nt: TGTGCCAGCAGTTTATCCTCTGGGTGGTCCTACAATGAGCAGTTCTTC
cdr3_aa: CASSLSSGWSYNEQFF

cdr3_length: 12
clone_size: -
j_call: TRBJ2-1
v_call: TRBV3-1
d_call: -
cdr3_nt: TGTGCCAGCAGCCAAGGGACGGGAGAGCAGTTCTTC
cdr3_aa: CASSQGTGEQFF

cdr3_length: 14
clone_size: -
j_call: TRBJ2-7
v_call: TRBV15
d_call: -
cdr3_nt: TGTGCCACCAGCAGAGAACTGCAGTCCTACGAGCAGTACTTC
cdr3_aa: CATSRELQSYEQYF

cdr3_length: 15
clone_size: many
j_call: TRBJ1-3
v_call: TRBV4-1
d_call: -
cdr3_nt: TGCGCCAGCAGCCATCCACAGAGCTCTGGAAACACCATATATTTT
cdr3_aa: CASSHPQSSGNTIYF

cdr3_length: 12
clone_size: medium-sized
j_call: TRBJ2-5
v_call: TRBV7-9
d_call: -
cdr3_nt: TGTGCCAGCAGGTTAGGACAAGGGACCCAGTACTTC
cdr3_aa: CASRLGQGTQYF

cdr3_length: 14
clone_size: -
j_call: TRBJ2-5
v_call: TRBV7-9
d_call: -
cdr3_nt: TGTGCCAGCAGCTTAGCGGTTTGGGGAGAGACCCAGTACTTC
cdr3_aa: CASSLAVWGETQYF

cdr3_length: 18
clone_size: -
j_call: TRBJ2-7
v_call: TRBV6-5
d_call: TRBD1
cdr3_nt: TGTGCCAGCAGTTACTCGCGGGGACAGGGGGCGACGGCCTACGAGCAGTACTTC
cdr3_aa: CASSYSRGQGATAYEQYF

cdr3_length: 13
clone_size: few
j_call: TRBJ2-7
v_call: TRBV7-9
d_call: -
cdr3_nt: TGTGCCAGCAGCTCCCGGACGGATTTGGAGCAGTACTTC
cdr3_aa: CASSSRTDLEQYF

cdr3_length: 13
clone_size: few
j_call: TRBJ1-1
v_call: TRBV10-3
d_call: -
cdr3_nt: TGTGCCATCAGTTGGGGGCGGAACACTGAAGCTTTCTTT
cdr3_aa: CAISWGRNTEAFF

cdr3_length: 12
clone_size: few
j_call: TRBJ2-7
v_call: TRBV21-1
d_call: -
cdr3_nt: TGTGCCAGCAGCAAAATCGACTACGAGCAGTACTTC
cdr3_aa: CASSKIDYEQYF

cdr3_length: 16
clone_size: few
j_call: TRBJ1-1
v_call: TRBV7-9
d_call: TRBD1
cdr3_nt: TGTGCCAGCAGCTACCCCGGCGGCAGGGGGCCCACTGAAGCTTTCTTT
cdr3_aa: CASSYPGGRGPTEAFF

cdr3_length: 12
clone_size: -
j_call: TRBJ2-2
v_call: TRBV7-9
d_call: -
cdr3_nt: TGTGCCAGCAGCTTCAACACCGGGGAGCTGTTTTTT
cdr3_aa: CASSFNTGELFF

cdr3_length: 16
clone_size: few
j_call: TRBJ1-1
v_call: TRBV9
d_call: -
cdr3_nt: TGTGCCAGCAGCGTAGATGGAGGAGGTGGAGACGCTGAAGCTTTCTTT
cdr3_aa: CASSVDGGGGDAEAFF

cdr3_length: 15
clone_size: few
j_call: TRBJ2-1
v_call: TRBV7-9
d_call: TRBD2
cdr3_nt: TGTGCCAGCAGCTCACTAGCGGGAGGAGGCAATGAGCAGTTCTTC
cdr3_aa: CASSSLAGGGNEQFF

cdr3_length: 13
clone_size: medium-sized
j_call: TRBJ2-7
v_call: TRBV20-1
d_call: -
cdr3_nt: TGCAGTGCTAGAGCGGTGGGATCCTACGAGCAGTACTTC
cdr3_aa: CSARAVGSYEQYF

cdr3_length: 17
clone_size: -
j_call: TRBJ2-7
v_call: TRBV15
d_call: -
cdr3_nt: TGTGCCACCAGCAGAGCTCCACTAGCCGCGAGCTCCTACGAGCAGTACTTC
cdr3_aa: CATSRAPLAASSYEQYF

cdr3_length: 14
clone_size: many
j_call: TRBJ2-5
v_call: TRBV10-3
d_call: TRBD1
cdr3_nt: TGTGCCATCAGCCTTGTCGACAGGGAAGAGACCCAGTACTTC
cdr3_aa: CAISLVDREETQYF

cdr3_length: 13
clone_size: many
j_call: TRBJ2-7
v_call: TRBV5-1
d_call: -
cdr3_nt: TGCGCCAGCAGCTTGTCTAGCACCTACGAGCAGTACTTC
cdr3_aa: CASSLSSTYEQYF

cdr3_length: 16
clone_size: -
j_call: TRBJ2-3
v_call: TRBV11-1
d_call: -
cdr3_nt: TGTGCCAGCAGCTTAGGTGTGCGGACAGCCACAGATACGCAGTATTTT
cdr3_aa: CASSLGVRTATDTQYF

cdr3_length: 13
clone_size: few
j_call: TRBJ2-1
v_call: TRBV14
d_call: -
cdr3_nt: TGTGCCAGCAGCGAGAGACTAGTTAATGAGCAGTTCTTC
cdr3_aa: CASSERLVNEQFF

cdr3_length: 16
clone_size: many
j_call: TRBJ2-1
v_call: TRBV7-9
d_call: TRBD2
cdr3_nt: TGTGCCAGCAGCTTACCTTGGGAGGGCCTGGAAGATGAGCAGTTCTTC
cdr3_aa: CASSLPWEGLEDEQFF

cdr3_length: 17
clone_size: many
j_call: TRBJ1-4
v_call: TRBV4-1
d_call: -
cdr3_nt: TGCGCCAGCAGCCAAGGGAAGGGGGTGATAACTAATGAAAAACTGTTTTTT
cdr3_aa: CASSQGKGVITNEKLFF

cdr3_length: 19
clone_size: many
j_call: TRBJ2-1
v_call: TRBV4-1
d_call: TRBD2
cdr3_nt: TGCGCCAGCAGCCCAAGCTCAGTGCTAGCGGGAGGAATCTACAATGAGCAGTTCTTC
cdr3_aa: CASSPSSVLAGGIYNEQFF

cdr3_length: 15
clone_size: -
j_call: TRBJ2-1
v_call: TRBV11-2
d_call: TRBD2
cdr3_nt: TGTGCCAGCAGCAGGCTAGGACTAGCGATCGGTGAGCAGTTCTTC
cdr3_aa: CASSRLGLAIGEQFF

cdr3_length: 13
clone_size: -
j_call: TRBJ1-1
v_call: TRBV28
d_call: TRBD1
cdr3_nt: TGTGCCAGCAGGCTGGGACAGCGGGGTGAAGCTTTCTTT
cdr3_aa: CASRLGQRGEAFF

cdr3_length: 17
clone_size: -
j_call: TRBJ2-7
v_call: TRBV2
d_call: TRBD2
cdr3_nt: TGTGCCAGCAGTGATCAGCGGGAGGGCCTACGATCCTACGAGCAGTACTTC
cdr3_aa: CASSDQREGLRSYEQYF

cdr3_length: 16
clone_size: -
j_call: TRBJ2-7
v_call: TRBV11-3
d_call: -
cdr3_nt: TGTGCCAGCAGCTTAGCAGGCAGGGGACGTGGCTACGAGCAGTACTTC
cdr3_aa: CASSLAGRGRGYEQYF